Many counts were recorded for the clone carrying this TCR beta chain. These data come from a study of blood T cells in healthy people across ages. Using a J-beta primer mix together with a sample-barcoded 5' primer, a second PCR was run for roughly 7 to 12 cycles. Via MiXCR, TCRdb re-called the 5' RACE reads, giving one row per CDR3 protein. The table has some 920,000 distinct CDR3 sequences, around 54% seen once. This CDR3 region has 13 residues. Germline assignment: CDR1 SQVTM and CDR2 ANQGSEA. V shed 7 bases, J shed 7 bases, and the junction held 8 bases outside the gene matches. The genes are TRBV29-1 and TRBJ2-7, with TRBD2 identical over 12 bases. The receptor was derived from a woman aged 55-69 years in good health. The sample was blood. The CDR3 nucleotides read TGCAGCGCTGGACTAGCGGGATTTTATGAGCAGTACTTC. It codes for CSAGLAGFYEQYF.